This T cell receptor (beta chain) stems from a study of control samples from healthy donors and cancer patients. Assay used: immunoSEQ multiplex PCR; TCRdb lists only in-frame clones, some missing. Of 110,000 to 150,000 clones detected, about nine tenths appear once; the ten largest clones hold 4% to 5.5%. V gave up 4 bases and J gave up 1 base, with 7 bases separating them. Looked up from germline, CDR1 is MNHEY and CDR2 is SVGEGT. This CDR3 is 13 amino acids long. The material sequenced was blood. V gene TRBV6-2 or TRBV6-3 combines with J gene TRBJ1-1; D is unresolved. The receptor was isolated from a man aged 30-40 years in good health. CDR3 amino acids: CASSFSANTEAFF. CDR3 DNA: TGTGCCAGCAGTTTTAGTGCGAACACTGAAGCTTTCTTT.